The 9 T cell receptor beta chains below come from one sample, sequenced in a study of regulatory T cells in long-lasting Graves disease. Stated time point: newly diagnosed GD, antithyroid drugs for less than 3 months. PBMC RNA was the source of the TCR library. Relying on iRepertoire HTBI primers and Arm-PCR of CDR3 regions, the team built TCR beta libraries. TCRdb reprocessed the multiplex PCR reads with MiXCR, giving one entry per CDR3 protein. The repertoire includes about 380,000 distinct CDR3 sequences, about 16% of them detected once, and approximately 21% sits in the top ten. Sequenced here: peripheral blood mononuclear cells (PBMCs), sampled at new diagnosis, from a patient treated with antithyroid drugs. The source of these receptors is a female donor with Graves disease.

This sequence joins TRBV9 and TRBJ2-7; possibly TRBD1 for D (7 bases). CDR1 is SGDLS, CDR2 YYNGEE, per germline. CDR3 size: 15 residues. The V end was cut by 3 bases, the J end by 0 bases, with 13 bases between. This chain's CDR3 is CASSETGDFSYEQYF. CDR3 in DNA: TGTGCCAGCAGCGAAACAGGGGACTTCTCCTACGAGCAGTACTTC.

The chain combines TRBV4-1 with TRBJ1-5, with 9 bases aligning to TRBD1. The CDR3 has 16 residues. Germline CDR1 and CDR2: MGHRA and YSYEKL. V shed 1 base, J shed 5 bases, and the junction held 6 bases outside the gene matches. CDR3 region: CASSQGTGTGYQPQHF. CDR3 nucleotide sequence: TGCGCCAGCAGCCAAGGGACCGGGACAGGGTATCAGCCCCAGCATTTT.

This clonotype has ten or more counts. This rearrangement joins TRBV6-1 to TRBJ2-7; 8 bases are a match to TRBD2. The trim removed 5 bases at V and 3 bases at J, leaving 6 bases unmatched. Per germline, CDR1 MNHNS and CDR2 SASEGT. CDR3 length equals 14 residues. CDR3 bases: TGTGCCAGCAGTATCCCGGGACTAGACTACGAGCAGTACTTC. Protein sequence: CASSIPGLDYEQYF.

This clonotype turned up a few times. The chain joins TRBV19 to TRBJ1-4; D gene uncertain. This CDR3 spans 12 amino acids. Germline lookup yields CDR1 LNHDA and CDR2 SQIVND (reference sequence). V shed 8 bases and J shed 6 bases, with 10 bases lying between them. In DNA, the CDR3 is TGTGCCAGTGGAATGTCTTATGAAAAACTGTTTTTT. This translates into CASGMSYEKLFF. Full variable domain (outside the CDR3, taken from reference TRBV19 and TRBJ1-4): DGGITQSPKYLFRKEGQNVTLSCEQNLNHDAMYWYRQDPGQGLRLIYYSQIVNDFQKGDIAEGYSVSREKKESFPLTVTSAQKNPTAFYLCASGMSYEKLFFGSGTQLSVL.

The sample holds a few counts of this clonotype. The gene calls are TRBV7-2 and TRBJ2-2; D unresolved. The germline V gene has CDR1 SGHTA and CDR2 FQGNSA. V lost 1 base and J 2 bases, leaving 5 bases between the germline ends. This CDR3 has 14 amino acids. In DNA, the CDR3 is TGTGCCAGCAGCTTAGGGTATAACACCGGGGAGCTGTTTTTT. It encodes CASSLGYNTGELFF.

This clonotype was recorded only once. The rearrangement links TRBV19 to TRBJ1-4, with 9 bases lining up with TRBD1. This CDR3 is built from 14 residues. Germline CDR1 LNHDA, CDR2 SQIVND (reference sequence). Trimming cost V 7 bases and J 6 bases; bases outside gene matches: 6. The CDR3 DNA reads as TGTGCCAGTAACGACAGGGGGGTTGATGAAAAACTGTTTTTT. Amino acids: CASNDRGVDEKLFF. Drawing the rest from reference TRBV19 and TRBJ1-4, the complete variable domain is DGGITQSPKYLFRKEGQNVTLSCEQNLNHDAMYWYRQDPGQGLRLIYYSQIVNDFQKGDIAEGYSVSREKKESFPLTVTSAQKNPTAFYLCASNDRGVDEKLFFGSGTQLSVL.

The V and J genes are TRBV13 and TRBJ2-1, with 12 bases that match TRBD2. Per the germline V gene, CDR1 is PRHDT and CDR2 is FYEKMQ (reference sequence). This CDR3 is 16 amino acids long. The V gene end was trimmed by 3 bases and the J gene end by 8 bases; junction bases not matched to a gene: 8. CDR3 sequence: CASSFRTSGVRDEQFF. The CDR3, as DNA: TGTGCCAGCAGCTTCAGGACTAGCGGGGTTCGCGATGAGCAGTTCTTC.

V and J are TRBV30 and TRBJ2-3, with D maybe TRBD1 (6 bases). The CDR3 contains 16 residues. V gave up 1 base and J gave up 3 bases, with 17 bases separating them. Germline CDR1 GTSNPN, CDR2 SVGIG (reference sequence). The DNA of the CDR3 is TGTGCCTGGAGTGGGGGGCAAGAGTGGGTAACAGATACGCAGTATTTT. Its translation is CAWSGGQEWVTDTQYF.

In its sample, this clonotype was seen many times. This chain links TRBV6-1 with TRBJ1-1, with D uncertain. CDR1 and CDR2 from the germline V gene are MNHNS and SASEGT. V lost 2 bases, J lost 3 bases, and 13 bases lay in between. This CDR3 has 15 residues. CDR3 nucleotides: TGTGCCAGCAGTGAACTGGCCCGTTGGTACACTGAAGCTTTCTTT. It encodes CASSELARWYTEAFF.